This T cell receptor beta chain was sequenced in a study of untreated major depressive disorder. Sequencing was performed with immunoSEQ multiplex PCR; in TCRdb, only in-frame clones are kept and a portion is missing. The sample has about 27,000 clones; roughly nine tenths are singletons. Study observations and caveats: Compared with controls, depressed patients showed more TRBV05-01 (Vbeta 5.1) usage in CD4+ T cells. A comparatively small sample limits the generalizability of these findings.

Patients scored at least 18 on the Hamilton Depression Scale with DSM-IV major depression. Excluded: major illness, comorbidity, regular medication, drug use, over 100 g alcohol weekly. Comment on this clone: The target antigen is unknown.

The trim removed 2 bases at V and 0 bases at J, leaving 7 bases unmatched. The CDR3 runs to 16 residues. Germline V gene lookup returns CDR1 MNHNS and CDR2 SASEGT. The source material was CD4+ T cells from PBMCs. This receptor was taken from a woman in her thirties with major depressive disorder. The rearrangement joins TRBV6-1 to TRBJ2-7; 7 nucleotides agree with TRBD1. CDR3 region: CASSEMSGTASYEQYF. DNA for the CDR3: TGTGCCAGCAGTGAAATGTCCGGGACAGCCTCCTACGAGCAGTACTTC.